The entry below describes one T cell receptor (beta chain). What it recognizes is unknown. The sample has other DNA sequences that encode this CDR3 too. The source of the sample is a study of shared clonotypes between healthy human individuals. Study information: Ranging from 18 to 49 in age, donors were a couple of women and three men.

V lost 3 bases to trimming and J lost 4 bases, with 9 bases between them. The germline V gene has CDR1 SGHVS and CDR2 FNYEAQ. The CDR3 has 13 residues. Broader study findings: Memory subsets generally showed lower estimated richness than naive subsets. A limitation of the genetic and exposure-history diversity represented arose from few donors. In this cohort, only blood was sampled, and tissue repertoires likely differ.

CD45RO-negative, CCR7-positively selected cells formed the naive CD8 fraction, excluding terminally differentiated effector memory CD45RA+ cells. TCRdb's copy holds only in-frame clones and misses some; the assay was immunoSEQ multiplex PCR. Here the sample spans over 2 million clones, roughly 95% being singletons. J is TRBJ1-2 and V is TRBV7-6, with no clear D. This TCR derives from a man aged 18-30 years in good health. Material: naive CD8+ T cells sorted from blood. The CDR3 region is CASSLGGGYGYTF. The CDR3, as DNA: TGTGCCAGCAGCTTGGGTGGCGGCTATGGCTACACCTTC.